This T cell receptor beta chain was sequenced in a study of cytomegalovirus exposure and HLA in healthy donors. PCR was performed using 60 Vbeta and 13 Jbeta primers. Sequenced by immunoSEQ multiplex PCR; TCRdb stores in-frame clones only, minus some. There are approximately 130,000 clones in the sample, with 2% held by the top ten. Per the germline V gene, CDR1 is LGHNT and CDR2 is FRNRAP. The CDR3 spans 13 residues. The chain carries TRBV12-5 and TRBJ2-5; possible D gene TRBD2, 5 bases. The end of the DNA fits TRBJ2-7 better, so the J call may be wrong. Material: PBMCs. This TCR derives from an older woman in good health and CMV-seronegative. The CDR3 here is CASGLEGAYEQYF. The CDR3 DNA follows: TGTGCTAGTGGTTTAGAGGGTGCCTACGAGCAGTACTTC.